Below, 22 T cell receptor beta chains from the same sample are listed, as sequenced in a study of control samples from healthy donors and cancer patients (dated by TCRdb to 2018 to 2021). The library was made by the immunoSEQ multiplex PCR assay. Held by TCRdb, this immuneACCESS table contains in-frame sequences only and omits some clones. Under half of the omission traces to an unresolved V gene where checked; the cause of the rest is unknown. A total of more than 120,000 clones appear in this sample, 75% to 95% of them only once. The ten largest clones capture 3.2% of the sample. Sequencing was carried out using blood. Source of these receptors: a man aged 25 to 40 in good health.

The chain employs TRBV28 and TRBJ2-2; maybe TRBD2 (6 bases). This CDR3 is built from 16 residues. V lost 3 bases and J lost 6, with 17 bases in between. CDR1 is MDHEN and CDR2 is SYDVKM in the germline V gene. The CDR3 nucleotides are TGTGCCAGCAGTTTTAATAGCGGCCATGGGGCCGGGGAGCTGTTTTTT. This gives the protein CASSFNSGHGAGELFF.

The V and J genes are TRBV6-5 and TRBJ2-7, with D perhaps given as TRBD1 or TRBD2 (6 bases each). Germline V gene sequence: CDR1 MNHEY, CDR2 SVGAGI. This CDR3 spans 14 amino acids. Trimming stripped 6 bases from V and 7 bases from J, with 19 bases between. CDR3 coding DNA: TGTGCCAGCAGGCCGGGGGCTGGATCGTATGAGCAGTACTTC. This sequence encodes CASRPGAGSYEQYF.

J is TRBJ1-3 and V is TRBV4-1; possible D gene TRBD1, 6 bases. Germline V CDR1 and CDR2: MGHRA, YSYEKL. Deletions cut 0 bases from V and 4 bases from J, with 10 bases between. The CDR3 loop spans 15 amino acids. CDR3 bases: TGCGCCAGCAGCCAAGATGGGGGGCTCGGAAACACCATATATTTT. This encodes CASSQDGGLGNTIYF.

The chain joins TRBV7-9 to TRBJ2-7; 14 bases agree with TRBD2. After removal of 5 bases from V and 4 bases from J, the junction contained 1 base not matched to a gene. Germline CDR1 is SEHNR and CDR2 is FQNEAQ (reference sequence). This CDR3 spans 14 amino acids. This CDR3 reads CASSGTSGGYEQYF. The CDR3 region has the DNA TGTGCCAGCAGCGGGACTAGCGGGGGATACGAGCAGTACTTC. The whole variable domain, filled in from reference TRBV7-9 and TRBJ2-7, reads DTGVSQNPRHKITKRGQNVTFRCDPISEHNRLYWYRQTLGQGPEFLTYFQNEAQLEKSRLLSDRFSAERPKGSFSTLEIQRTEQGDSAMYLCASSGTSGGYEQYFGPGTRLTVT.

This rearrangement joins TRBV18 to TRBJ2-1; TRBD2 might be the D (6 bases). The CDR3 totals 15 residues. Germline CDR1 KGHSH, CDR2 LQKENI. Trimming took 2 bases from V and 7 from J, leaving 15 bases between them. The CDR3 reads CASSPNLGRGNEQFF. The CDR3 DNA reads as TGTGCCAGCTCACCAAATCTCGGGCGGGGTAATGAGCAGTTCTTC.

The chain is built from TRBV19 and TRBJ1-2; D remains ambiguous. CDR3 length: 12 amino acids. Germline V gene data show CDR1 as LNHDA and CDR2 as SQIVND (reference sequence). Trimming cost V 3 bases and J 7 bases, with 9 bases left between them. In nucleotides, the CDR3 is TGTGCCAGTAGTATTTTCTCGGGTGGCTACACCTTC. This encodes CASSIFSGGYTF.

The CDR3: CASSLGPNYGYTF. The CDR3 DNA is TGTGCCAGCAGCCTTGGACCTAACTATGGCTACACCTTC. This chain joins TRBV28 and TRBJ1-2; no definite D call. V was trimmed by 6 bases and J by 0 bases, leaving 8 bases between them. This CDR3 comprises 13 residues. Per the germline V gene, CDR1 is MDHEN and CDR2 is SYDVKM.

The chain joins TRBV7-2 to TRBJ2-2; D ambiguous. Germline V CDR1 and CDR2: SGHTA, FQGNSA. The CDR3 has 15 amino acids. V was cut by 2 bases and J by 0 bases, with 7 bases left in between. This CDR3 is CASSLTGSNTGELFF. In DNA, the CDR3 is TGTGCCAGCAGCTTAACTGGATCGAACACCGGGGAGCTGTTTTTT.

J is TRBJ2-2 and V is TRBV14; 13 bases are a match to TRBD2. This CDR3 region has 21 residues. With V trimmed by 3 bases and J by 1 base, 14 bases remained unmatched. Germline-derived CDR1 and CDR2 are SGHDN and FVKESK. The CDR3 spells CASSHRKSGGLAGRNTGELFF. The CDR3 region has the DNA TGTGCCAGCAGCCACCGCAAAAGTGGGGGACTAGCGGGGAGGAACACCGGGGAGCTGTTTTTT.

The chain joins TRBV12-3 or TRBV12-4 to TRBJ1-5; the D gene is possibly TRBD1 (5 bases). This CDR3 has 13 residues. Trimming took 7 bases from V and 4 from J, leaving 11 bases between them. The CDR3 DNA follows: TGTGCCAGCATGTCAGGGCCTAATCAGCCCCAGCATTTT. Its protein product is CASMSGPNQPQHF.

A remark on this clone: Different DNA sequences within this sample yield the same CDR3. This rearrangement joins TRBV12-3 or TRBV12-4 to TRBJ1-2; D is possibly TRBD1 (6 bases). CDR3 length: 13 amino acids. Trimming left V 1 base short and J 8 bases short, with 11 bases between. In DNA, the CDR3 is TGTGCCAGCAGTTTAGGGGGGCTCGGAGGCTACACCTTC. Amino acid sequence: CASSLGGLGGYTF.

This chain joins TRBV28 and TRBJ1-3; D is ambiguous. This CDR3 spans 18 amino acids. The germline V gene has CDR1 MDHEN and CDR2 SYDVKM. The V gene lost 6 bases and the J gene lost 0 bases, with 21 bases spanning the gap. The CDR3 here is CASRPRSSGPSSGNTIYF. In DNA form, the CDR3 reads TGTGCCAGCAGGCCAAGGTCGTCGGGCCCCTCCTCTGGAAACACCATATATTTT.

J is TRBJ2-5 and V is TRBV6-5; 10 nucleotides match TRBD1. With V trimmed by 0 bases and J by 4 bases, 2 bases remained unmatched. Germline lookup yields CDR1 MNHEY and CDR2 SVGAGI. The CDR3 extends over 15 amino acids. In DNA, the CDR3 is TGTGCCAGCAGTTACTCGAGGACAGGGGGAGAGACCCAGTACTTC. It specifies CASSYSRTGGETQYF.

V and J are TRBV12-3 or TRBV12-4 and TRBJ2-5; D perhaps matches TRBD2 (5 bases). The ends were cut back, 3 bases at V and 5 bases at J, with 10 bases in the middle. The CDR3 has 13 residues. DNA of the CDR3: TGTGCCAGCAGTTTTATCGGGGTTGAGACCCAGTACTTC. It specifies CASSFIGVETQYF.

The V call is TRBV19, the J call TRBJ1-1, with D possibly TRBD1 on 6 matching bases. CDR1 is LNHDA and CDR2 is SQIVND in the germline V gene (reference sequence). The CDR3 is 15 amino acids. The V end lost 4 bases, the J end lost 4 bases, and 16 bases lay between the germline ends. The CDR3: CASSTRQGGGTEAFF. The CDR3 region has the DNA TGTGCCAGTAGTACAAGGCAGGGAGGGGGCACTGAAGCTTTCTTT.

V gene TRBV5-6 combines with J gene TRBJ1-5; D is undetermined. The CDR3 consists of 14 residues. Germline V gene sequence: CDR1 SGHDT, CDR2 YYEEEE. V was trimmed by 3 bases and J by 0 bases, leaving 7 bases between them. CDR3 sequence: CASSSIDSNQPQHF. The CDR3 DNA follows: TGTGCCAGCAGCTCTATTGATAGCAATCAGCCCCAGCATTTT. Full variable domain (outside the CDR3, taken from reference TRBV5-6 and TRBJ1-5): DAGVTQSPTHLIKTRGQQVTLRCSPKSGHDTVSWYQQALGQGPQFIFQYYEEEERQRGNFPDRFSGHQFPNYSSELNVNALLLGDSALYLCASSSIDSNQPQHFGDGTRLSIL.

The chain uses TRBV24-1 and TRBJ2-3; D may be TRBD1 (6 bases). The V gene lost 4 bases and the J gene lost 6 bases, with 19 bases spanning the gap. The germline V gene encodes CDR1 KGHDR and CDR2 SFDVKD. This CDR3 is built from 16 residues. CDR3: CATSDHTGTVKDTQYF. CDR3 nucleotides: TGTGCCACCAGTGACCACACAGGGACGGTTAAGGATACGCAGTATTTT.

The chain joins TRBV13 to TRBJ2-7, with 7 bases identical to TRBD2. The CDR3 consists of 14 residues. The ends lost 0 bases at V and 2 bases at J; junction bases unmatched: 1. Germline loops: CDR1 PRHDT, CDR2 FYEKMQ (reference sequence). Here the CDR3 DNA reads TGTGCCAGCAGCTTAGGCCGGGGGGCCTACGAGCAGTACTTC. Translated, it gives CASSLGRGAYEQYF. The variable domain in full, completed from reference TRBV13 and TRBJ2-7, reads AAGVIQSPRHLIKEKRETATLKCYPIPRHDTVYWYQQGPGQDPQFLISFYEKMQSDKGSIPDRFSAQQFSDYHSELNMSSLELGDSALYFCASSLGRGAYEQYFGPGTRLTVT.

V gene TRBV4-1 combines with J gene TRBJ1-1; no clear D gene. Germline CDR1 is MGHRA and CDR2 is YSYEKL. The V and J ends lost 1 base and 4 bases respectively, with 10 bases between them. This CDR3 contains 14 residues. The CDR3 reads CASSQAAGITEAFF. CDR3 nucleotide sequence: TGCGCCAGCAGCCAAGCGGCTGGGATCACTGAAGCTTTCTTT.

V gene TRBV6-5 combines with J gene TRBJ1-1, with 9 bases fitting TRBD1. CDR1 is MNHEY, CDR2 SVGAGI, per germline. CDR3 length: 15 residues. Trimming cost V 4 bases and J 4 bases; bases outside gene matches: 7. CDR3 in DNA: TGTGCCAGCAGTTCGGACAGGGGCAGAGGCACTGAAGCTTTCTTT. It codes for CASSSDRGRGTEAFF.

The chain combines TRBV30 with TRBJ1-1, with 7 bases aligning to TRBD1. Losses at the gene ends were 3 bases for V and 1 base for J; bases not matched to a gene: 2. This CDR3 spans 13 amino acids. Per germline, CDR1 GTSNPN and CDR2 SVGIG (reference sequence). For the CDR3, the DNA is TGTGCCTGGAGGCGGGACAGGAACACTGAAGCTTTCTTT. It specifies CAWRRDRNTEAFF.

The gene calls are TRBV29-1 and TRBJ1-2, with TRBD1 matching 11 bases. Per the germline V gene, CDR1 is SQVTM and CDR2 is ANQGSEA. Trimming removed 3 bases from V and 13 bases from J; junction bases left unmatched: 7. This CDR3 spans 12 amino acids. In DNA form, the CDR3 reads TGCAGCGTTGATGGGGGGACAGGGGGATCCACCTTC. Translated, it gives CSVDGGTGGSTF.